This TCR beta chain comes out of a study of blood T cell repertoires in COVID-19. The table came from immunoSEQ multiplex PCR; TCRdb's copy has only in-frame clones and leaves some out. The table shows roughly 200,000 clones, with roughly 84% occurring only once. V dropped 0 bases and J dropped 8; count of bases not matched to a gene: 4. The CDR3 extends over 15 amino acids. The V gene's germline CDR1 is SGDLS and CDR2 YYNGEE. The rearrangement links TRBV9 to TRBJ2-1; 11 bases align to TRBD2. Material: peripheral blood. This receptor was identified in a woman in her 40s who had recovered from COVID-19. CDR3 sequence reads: CASSVVAGGPHEQFF. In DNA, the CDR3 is TGTGCCAGCAGCGTAGTAGCGGGAGGGCCCCATGAGCAGTTCTTC.